The source of this T cell receptor beta chain is a study of immune evolution from preneoplasia to lung adenocarcinoma. Resections took place in Japan or China from 2014 to 2017. Nucleic acids came from premalignant or tumor cells enriched by macro-dissection. Sequencing was performed with immunoSEQ multiplex PCR; in TCRdb, only in-frame clones are kept and a portion is missing. The repertoire holds about 41,000 clones, with 70% to 80% as singletons. The CDR3 totals 14 residues. The germline V gene encodes CDR1 MNHEY and CDR2 SMNVEV (reference sequence). The V end was cut by 6 bases, the J end by 3 bases, with 12 bases between.

The sequence came from a person aged 60 to 70 with lung adenocarcinoma. Sequencing was done on a sample of FFPE invasive lung adenocarcinoma tissue. The chain carries TRBV27 and TRBJ2-1; D gene uncertain. CDR3 residues: CASSPGAIYNEQFF. Here the CDR3 DNA reads TGTGCCAGCAGCCCCGGCGCGATCTACAATGAGCAGTTCTTC.